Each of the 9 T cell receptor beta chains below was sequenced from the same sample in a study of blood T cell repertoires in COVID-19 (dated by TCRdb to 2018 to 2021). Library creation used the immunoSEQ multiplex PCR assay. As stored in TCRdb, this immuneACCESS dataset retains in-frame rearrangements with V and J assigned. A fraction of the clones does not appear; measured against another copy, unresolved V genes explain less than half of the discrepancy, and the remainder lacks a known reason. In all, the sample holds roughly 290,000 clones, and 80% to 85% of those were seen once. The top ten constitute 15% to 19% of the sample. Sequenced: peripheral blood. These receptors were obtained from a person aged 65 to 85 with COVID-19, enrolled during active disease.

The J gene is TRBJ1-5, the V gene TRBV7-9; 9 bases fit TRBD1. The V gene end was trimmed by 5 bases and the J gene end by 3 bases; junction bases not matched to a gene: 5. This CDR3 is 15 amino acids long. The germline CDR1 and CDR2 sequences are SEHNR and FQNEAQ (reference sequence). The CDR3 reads CASSRQGGPNQPQHF. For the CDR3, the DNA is TGTGCCAGCAGCCGACAGGGGGGTCCCAATCAGCCCCAGCATTTT.

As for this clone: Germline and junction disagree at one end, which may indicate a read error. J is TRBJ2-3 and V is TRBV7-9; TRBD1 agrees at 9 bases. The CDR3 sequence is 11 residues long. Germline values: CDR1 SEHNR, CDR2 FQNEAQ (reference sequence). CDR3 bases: TGTGCCAGCATCGCCGGGACAGGGCTATCCTTT. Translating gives CASIAGTGLSF. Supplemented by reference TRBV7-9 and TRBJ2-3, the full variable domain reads DTGVSQNPRHKITKRGQNVTFRCDPISEHNRLYWYRQTLGQGPEFLTYFQNEAQLEKSRLLSDRFSAERPKGSFSTLEIQRTEQGDSAMYLCASIAGTGLSFGPGTRLTVL.

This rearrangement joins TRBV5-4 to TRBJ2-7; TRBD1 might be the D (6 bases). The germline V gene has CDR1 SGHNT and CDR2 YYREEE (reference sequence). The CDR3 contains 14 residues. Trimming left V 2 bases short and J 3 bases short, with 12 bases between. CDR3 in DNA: TGTGCCAGCAGCTTACAGGGTAATTACTACGAGCAGTACTTC. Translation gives CASSLQGNYYEQYF.

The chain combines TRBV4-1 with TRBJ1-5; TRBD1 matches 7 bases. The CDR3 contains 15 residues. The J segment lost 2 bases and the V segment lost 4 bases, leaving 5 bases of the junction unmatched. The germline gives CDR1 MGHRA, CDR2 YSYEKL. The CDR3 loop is CASSPGQSGNQPQHF. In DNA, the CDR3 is TGCGCCAGCAGCCCGGGACAGTCGGGCAATCAGCCCCAGCATTTT.

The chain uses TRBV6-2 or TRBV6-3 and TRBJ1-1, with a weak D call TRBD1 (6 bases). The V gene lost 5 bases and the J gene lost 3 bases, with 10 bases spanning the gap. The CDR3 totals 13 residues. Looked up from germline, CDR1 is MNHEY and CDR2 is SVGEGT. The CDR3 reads CASSGQQYTEAFF. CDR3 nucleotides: TGTGCCAGCAGTGGACAGCAGTACACTGAAGCTTTCTTT.

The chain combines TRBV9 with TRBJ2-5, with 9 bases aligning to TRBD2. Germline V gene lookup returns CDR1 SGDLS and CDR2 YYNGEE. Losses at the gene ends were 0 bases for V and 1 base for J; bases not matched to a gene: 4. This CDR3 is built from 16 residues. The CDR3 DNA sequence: TGTGCCAGCAGCGTAGCAGCGGGAGGAACCCAAGAGACCCAGTACTTC. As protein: CASSVAAGGTQETQYF.

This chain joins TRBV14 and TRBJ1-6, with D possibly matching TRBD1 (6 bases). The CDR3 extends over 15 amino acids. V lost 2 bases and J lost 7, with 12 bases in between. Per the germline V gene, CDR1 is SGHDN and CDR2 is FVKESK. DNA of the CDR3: TGTGCCAGCAGCCAACCCGGACAGCTAAATTCACCCCTCCACTTT. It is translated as CASSQPGQLNSPLHF.

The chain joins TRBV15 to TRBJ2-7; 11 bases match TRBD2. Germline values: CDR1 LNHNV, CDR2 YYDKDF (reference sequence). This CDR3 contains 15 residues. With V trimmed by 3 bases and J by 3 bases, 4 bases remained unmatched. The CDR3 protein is CATSRGGTSGYEQYF. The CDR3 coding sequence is TGTGCCACCAGCAGGGGGGGGACTAGCGGCTACGAGCAGTACTTC.

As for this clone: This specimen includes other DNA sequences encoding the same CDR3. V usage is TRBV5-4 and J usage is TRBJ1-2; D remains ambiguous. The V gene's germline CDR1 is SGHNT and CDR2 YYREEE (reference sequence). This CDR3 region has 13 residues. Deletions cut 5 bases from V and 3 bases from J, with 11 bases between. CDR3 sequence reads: CASSPAGDYGYTF. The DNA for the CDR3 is TGTGCCAGCAGTCCCGCAGGTGACTATGGCTACACCTTC.